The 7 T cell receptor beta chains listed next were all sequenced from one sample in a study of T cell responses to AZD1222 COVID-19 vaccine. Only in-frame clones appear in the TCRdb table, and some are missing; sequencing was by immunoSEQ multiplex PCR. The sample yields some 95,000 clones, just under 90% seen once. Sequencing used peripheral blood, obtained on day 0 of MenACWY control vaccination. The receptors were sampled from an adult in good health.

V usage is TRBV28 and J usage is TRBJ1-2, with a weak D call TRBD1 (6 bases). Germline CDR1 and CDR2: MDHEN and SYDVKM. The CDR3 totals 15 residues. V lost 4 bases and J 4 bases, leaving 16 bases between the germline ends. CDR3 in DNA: TGTGCCAGCAGTTCCCTAGGGGGAGGACCCTATGGCTACACCTTC. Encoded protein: CASSSLGGGPYGYTF.

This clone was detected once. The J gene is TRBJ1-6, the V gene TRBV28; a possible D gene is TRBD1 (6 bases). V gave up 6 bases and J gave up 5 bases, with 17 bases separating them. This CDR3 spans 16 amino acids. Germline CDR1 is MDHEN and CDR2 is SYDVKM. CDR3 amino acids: CASSQIGTSNNSPLHF. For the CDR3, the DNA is TGTGCCAGCAGCCAGATTGGGACATCCAATAATTCACCCCTCCACTTT.

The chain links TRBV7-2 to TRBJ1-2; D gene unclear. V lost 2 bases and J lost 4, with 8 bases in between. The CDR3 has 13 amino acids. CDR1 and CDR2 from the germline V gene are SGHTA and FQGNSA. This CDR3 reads CASSLSSLYGYTF. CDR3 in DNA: TGTGCCAGCAGCTTATCCAGCCTCTATGGCTACACCTTC. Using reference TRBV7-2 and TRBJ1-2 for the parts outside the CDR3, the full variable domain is GAGVSQSPSNKVTEKGKDVELRCDPISGHTALYWYRQSLGQGLEFLIYFQGNSAPDKSGLPSDRFSAERTGGSVSTLTIQRTQQEDSAVYLCASSLSSLYGYTFGSGTRLTVV.

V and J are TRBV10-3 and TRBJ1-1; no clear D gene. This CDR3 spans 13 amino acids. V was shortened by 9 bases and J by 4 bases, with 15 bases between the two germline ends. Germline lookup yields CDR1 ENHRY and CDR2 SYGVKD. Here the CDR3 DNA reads TGTGCCATACAGCCCGAGAAGGCCACTGAAGCTTTCTTT. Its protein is CAIQPEKATEAFF.

CDR3 nucleotide sequence: TGTGCCAGCTCTACCCTTAGCGGGGGGGCCAACGAGCAGTACTTC. Its protein product is CASSTLSGGANEQYF. V and J are TRBV6-5 and TRBJ2-7; 11 nucleotides align to TRBD2. With 8 bases clipped from V and 5 bases from J, the junction kept 11 bases outside the gene matches. The CDR3 is 15 amino acids. Germline V gives CDR1 MNHEY, CDR2 SVGAGI.

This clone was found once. The CDR3 DNA sequence: TGTGCCAGTGACTCTCCTAATTCACCCCTCCACTTT. Translating gives CASDSPNSPLHF. V is TRBV28 and J is TRBJ1-6, with D unclear. Trimming left V 9 bases short and J 6 bases short, with 9 bases between. Germline CDR1 and CDR2: MDHEN and SYDVKM. CDR3 length: 12 residues.

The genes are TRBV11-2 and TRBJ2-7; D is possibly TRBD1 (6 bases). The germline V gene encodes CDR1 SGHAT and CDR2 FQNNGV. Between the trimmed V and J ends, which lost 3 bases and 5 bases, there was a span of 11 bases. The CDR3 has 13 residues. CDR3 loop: CASSFGQGNEQYF. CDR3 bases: TGTGCCAGCAGCTTCGGGCAGGGGAACGAGCAGTACTTC.